The sequence of this T cell receptor beta chain was determined in a study of blood T cell repertoires in COVID-19. Study-level background: Acute-phase and convalescent COVID-19 samples originated in the United States, Italy and Spain. The cDNA or gDNA used as material had been derived from T cells, B-cell-depleted T cells, or PBMCs.

CDR3 length equals 13 residues. The germline gives CDR1 MDHEN, CDR2 SYDVKM. Original data processing: Researchers report that nucleated cell counts were estimated from reference gene primer amplification. Method: immunoSEQ multiplex PCR; TCRdb's copy keeps in-frame clones and lacks some. Clone size and V and J calls were adopted from that table, with D and trimming inferred from the DNA. The sample has approximately 150,000 clones, approximately 87% seen once; the top ten hold 8.6%. The J gene is TRBJ2-2, the V gene TRBV28; a weak D match, TRBD2 (6 bases). The sample taken for sequencing was peripheral blood. This clonotype originated in a woman aged 45 to 65 with active or convalescent COVID-19. The DNA of the CDR3 is TGTGCAGTGGGGGGATGGAACACCGGGGAGCTGTTTTTT. It is translated as CAVGGWNTGELFF.